The next 8 T cell receptor beta chains were all read from a single sample in a study of T cells expressing NK-cell markers. Reprocessing the 5' RACE reads, TCRdb reports a single entry for every CDR3 protein and omits DNA. Here the sample table reports about 110,000 distinct CDR3 sequences. Sequenced: blood T cells: a sorted CD56 or NKG2C T cell subset, CD4+ or CD8+ T cells, or bulk PBMC T cells (not recorded which). The source is a woman between 18 and 69 years old in good health.

The J gene is TRBJ2-5, the V gene TRBV4-3; the D call from TCRdb, TRBD1, cannot be confirmed without DNA. CDR1 is LGHNA, CDR2 YSLEER, per germline. This CDR3 region has 14 residues. The CDR3 sequence is CASSQDAGGETQYF.

The chain joins TRBV4-3 to TRBJ2-7; TCRdb outputs TRBD2, but without DNA this stays unchecked. This CDR3 spans 16 amino acids. Looked up from germline, CDR1 is LGHNA and CDR2 is YSLEER. The CDR3 loop is CASSQEAAGVGYEQYF.

The chain combines TRBV29-1 with TRBJ2-1; TCRdb outputs TRBD2, but without DNA this stays unchecked. The CDR3 sequence is 12 residues long. The germline CDR1 and CDR2 sequences are SQVTM and ANQGSEA. CDR3 residues: CSALGGGGEQFF.

The gene calls are TRBV14 and TRBJ2-1; without DNA, the TCRdb call of TRBD2 cannot be checked. The CDR3 runs 16 residues. The germline gives CDR1 SGHDN, CDR2 FVKESK. CDR3 sequence reads: CASSQGGGSSYNEQFF.

The genes are TRBV7-2 and TRBJ2-1; the TRBD2 assignment by TCRdb is unverifiable without DNA. In germline, CDR1 is SGHTA, CDR2 FQGNSA. The CDR3 is made up of 17 amino acids. CDR3 in amino acids: CASTNGLAGGKYNEQFF.

The chain carries TRBV12-3 or TRBV12-4 and TRBJ1-1. CDR3 length equals 16 residues. CDR3 sequence reads: CASSLDVWLGNTEAFF.

CDR3 amino acids: CASSPAQGGQPQHF. This chain uses TRBV3-1 with TRBJ1-5. The length of the CDR3 is 14 residues. The germline V gene has CDR1 LGHDT and CDR2 YNNKEL (reference sequence).

The rearrangement joins TRBV12-3 or TRBV12-4 to TRBJ2-1; as DNA is missing, the TRBD1 call by TCRdb cannot be tested. This CDR3 comprises 12 residues. Here the CDR3 reads CASSPGNNEQFF.